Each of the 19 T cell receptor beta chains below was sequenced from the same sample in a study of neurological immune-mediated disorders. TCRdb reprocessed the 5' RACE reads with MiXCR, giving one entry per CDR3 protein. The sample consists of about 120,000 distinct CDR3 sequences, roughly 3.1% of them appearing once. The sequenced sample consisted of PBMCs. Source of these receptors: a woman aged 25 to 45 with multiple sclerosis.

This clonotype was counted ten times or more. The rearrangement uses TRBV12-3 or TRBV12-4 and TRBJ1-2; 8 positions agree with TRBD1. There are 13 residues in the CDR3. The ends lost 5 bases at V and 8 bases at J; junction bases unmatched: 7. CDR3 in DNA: TGTGCCAGCAGTCCGGGACAGGTTTTCGGCTACACCTTC. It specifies CASSPGQVFGYTF.

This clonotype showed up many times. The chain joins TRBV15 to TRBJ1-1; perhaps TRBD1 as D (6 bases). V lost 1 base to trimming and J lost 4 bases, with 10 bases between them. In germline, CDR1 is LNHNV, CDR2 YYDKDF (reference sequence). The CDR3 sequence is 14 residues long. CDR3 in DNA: TGTGCCACCAGCAGAGGTACAGGGAGCACTGAAGCTTTCTTT. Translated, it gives CATSRGTGSTEAFF.

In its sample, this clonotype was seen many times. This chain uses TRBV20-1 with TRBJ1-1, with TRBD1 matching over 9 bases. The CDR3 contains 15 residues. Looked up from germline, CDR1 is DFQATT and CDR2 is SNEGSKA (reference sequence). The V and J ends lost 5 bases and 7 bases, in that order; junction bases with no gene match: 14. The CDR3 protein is CSAGRGQGRSIEAFF. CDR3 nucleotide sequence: TGCAGTGCTGGGAGAGGACAGGGGCGAAGTATTGAAGCTTTCTTT.

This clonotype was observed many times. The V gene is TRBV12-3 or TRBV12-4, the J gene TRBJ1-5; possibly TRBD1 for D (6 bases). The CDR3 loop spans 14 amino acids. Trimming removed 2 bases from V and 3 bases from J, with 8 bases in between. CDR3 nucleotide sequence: TGTGCCAGCAGTTTATGGGACATCAATCAGCCCCAGCATTTT. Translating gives CASSLWDINQPQHF.

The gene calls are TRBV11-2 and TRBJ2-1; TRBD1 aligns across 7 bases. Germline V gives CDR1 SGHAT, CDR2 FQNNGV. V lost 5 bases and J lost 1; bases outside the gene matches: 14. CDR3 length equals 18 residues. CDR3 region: CASSTPIARGISYNEQFF. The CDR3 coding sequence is TGTGCCAGCAGCACGCCCATAGCCAGGGGGATATCCTACAATGAGCAGTTCTTC.

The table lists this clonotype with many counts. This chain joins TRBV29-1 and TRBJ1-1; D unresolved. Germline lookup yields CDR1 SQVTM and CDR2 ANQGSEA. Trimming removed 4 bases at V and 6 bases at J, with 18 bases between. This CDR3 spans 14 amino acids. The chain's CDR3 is CSVARTQFNSEAFF. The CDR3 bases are TGCAGCGTTGCACGTACACAGTTCAACTCTGAAGCTTTCTTT.

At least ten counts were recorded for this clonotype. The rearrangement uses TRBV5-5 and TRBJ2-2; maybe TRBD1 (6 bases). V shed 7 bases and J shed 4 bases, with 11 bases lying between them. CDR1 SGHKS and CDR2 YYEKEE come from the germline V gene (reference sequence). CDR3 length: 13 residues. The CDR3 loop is CASRQVGTGELFF. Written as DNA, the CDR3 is TGTGCCAGCCGACAGGTCGGCACCGGGGAGCTGTTTTTT.

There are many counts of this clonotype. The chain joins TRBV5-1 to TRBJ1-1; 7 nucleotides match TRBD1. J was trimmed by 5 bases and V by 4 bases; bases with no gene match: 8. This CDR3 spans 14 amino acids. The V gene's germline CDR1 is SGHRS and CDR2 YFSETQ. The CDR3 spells CASSPDRMGTEAFF. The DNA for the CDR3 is TGCGCCAGCAGCCCGGACAGGATGGGTACTGAAGCTTTCTTT.

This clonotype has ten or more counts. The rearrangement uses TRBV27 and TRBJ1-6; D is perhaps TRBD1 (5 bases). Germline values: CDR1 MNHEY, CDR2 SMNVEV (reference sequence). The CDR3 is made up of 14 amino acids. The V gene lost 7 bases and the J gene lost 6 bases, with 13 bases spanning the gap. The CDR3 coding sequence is TGTGCCAGCAATAACCTCGACAGTAATTCACCCCTCCACTTT. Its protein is CASNNLDSNSPLHF.

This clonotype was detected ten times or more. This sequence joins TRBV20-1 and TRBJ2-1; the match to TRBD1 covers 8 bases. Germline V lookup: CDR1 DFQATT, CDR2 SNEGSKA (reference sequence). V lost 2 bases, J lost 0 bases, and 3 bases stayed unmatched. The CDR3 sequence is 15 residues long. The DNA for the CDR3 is TGCAGTGCTAGAACGGACAGGGTCTCCTACAATGAGCAGTTCTTC. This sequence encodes CSARTDRVSYNEQFF.

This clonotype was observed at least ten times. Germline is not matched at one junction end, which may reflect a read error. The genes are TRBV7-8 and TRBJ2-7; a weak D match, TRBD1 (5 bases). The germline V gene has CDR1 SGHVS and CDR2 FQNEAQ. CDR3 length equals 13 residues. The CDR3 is CVSREGASYEQYF. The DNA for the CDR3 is TGTGTCAGCAGGGAAGGGGCCTCCTACGAGCAGTACTTC.

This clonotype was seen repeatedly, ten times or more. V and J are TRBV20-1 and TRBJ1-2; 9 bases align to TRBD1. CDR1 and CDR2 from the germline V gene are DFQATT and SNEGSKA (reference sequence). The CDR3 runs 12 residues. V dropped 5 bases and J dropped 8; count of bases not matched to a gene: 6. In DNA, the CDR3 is TGCAGTGCTTACGGACAGGGGAAGGGCTACACCTTC. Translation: CSAYGQGKGYTF.

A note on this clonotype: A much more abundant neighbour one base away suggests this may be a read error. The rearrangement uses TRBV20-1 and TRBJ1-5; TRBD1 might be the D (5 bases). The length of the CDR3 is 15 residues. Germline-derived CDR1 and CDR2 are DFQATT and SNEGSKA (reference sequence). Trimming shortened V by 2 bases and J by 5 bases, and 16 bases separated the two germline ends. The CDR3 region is CSARKSGRDYQPQHF. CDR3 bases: TGCAGTGCTAGAAAAAGTGGCAGGGATTATCAGCCCCAGCATTTT.

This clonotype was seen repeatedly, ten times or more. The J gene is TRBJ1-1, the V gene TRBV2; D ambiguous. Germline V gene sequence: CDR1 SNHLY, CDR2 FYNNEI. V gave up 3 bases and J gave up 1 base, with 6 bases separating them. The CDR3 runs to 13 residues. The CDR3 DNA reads TGTGCCAGCAGTGAGGAGCGGAACACTGAAGCTTTCTTT. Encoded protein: CASSEERNTEAFF.

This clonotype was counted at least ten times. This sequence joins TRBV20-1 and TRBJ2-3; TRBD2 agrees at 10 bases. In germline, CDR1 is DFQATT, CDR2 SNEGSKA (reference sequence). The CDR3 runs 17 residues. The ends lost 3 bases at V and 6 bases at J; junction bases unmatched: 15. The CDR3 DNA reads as TGCAGTGCTAGTGCTATGGGGGTAGCGGGAGGCTCCGATACGCAGTATTTT. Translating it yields CSASAMGVAGGSDTQYF.

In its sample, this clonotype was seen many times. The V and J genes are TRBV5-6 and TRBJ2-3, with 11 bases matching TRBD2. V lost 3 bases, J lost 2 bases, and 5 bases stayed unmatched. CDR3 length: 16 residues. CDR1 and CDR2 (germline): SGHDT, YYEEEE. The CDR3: CASSYLAGGDTDTQYF. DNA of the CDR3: TGTGCCAGCAGCTACCTAGCGGGGGGCGACACAGATACGCAGTATTTT.

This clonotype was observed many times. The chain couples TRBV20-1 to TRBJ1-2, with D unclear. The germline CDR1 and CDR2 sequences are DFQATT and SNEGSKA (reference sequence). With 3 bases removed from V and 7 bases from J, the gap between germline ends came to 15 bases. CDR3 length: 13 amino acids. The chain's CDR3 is CSASQNRLGGYTF. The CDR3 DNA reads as TGCAGTGCTAGCCAGAATAGGTTGGGTGGCTACACCTTC.

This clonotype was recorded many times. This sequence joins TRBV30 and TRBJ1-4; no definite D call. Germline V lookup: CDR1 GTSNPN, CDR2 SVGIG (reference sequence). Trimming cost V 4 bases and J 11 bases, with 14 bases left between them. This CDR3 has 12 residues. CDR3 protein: CAWKLGSWKLFF. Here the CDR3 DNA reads TGTGCCTGGAAACTTGGCTCGTGGAAACTGTTTTTT.

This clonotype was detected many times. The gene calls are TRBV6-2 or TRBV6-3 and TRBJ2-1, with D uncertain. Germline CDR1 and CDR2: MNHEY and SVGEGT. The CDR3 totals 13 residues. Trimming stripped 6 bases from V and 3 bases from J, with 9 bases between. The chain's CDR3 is CASRQGSYNEQFF. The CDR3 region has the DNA TGTGCCAGCAGACAAGGCAGCTACAATGAGCAGTTCTTC.